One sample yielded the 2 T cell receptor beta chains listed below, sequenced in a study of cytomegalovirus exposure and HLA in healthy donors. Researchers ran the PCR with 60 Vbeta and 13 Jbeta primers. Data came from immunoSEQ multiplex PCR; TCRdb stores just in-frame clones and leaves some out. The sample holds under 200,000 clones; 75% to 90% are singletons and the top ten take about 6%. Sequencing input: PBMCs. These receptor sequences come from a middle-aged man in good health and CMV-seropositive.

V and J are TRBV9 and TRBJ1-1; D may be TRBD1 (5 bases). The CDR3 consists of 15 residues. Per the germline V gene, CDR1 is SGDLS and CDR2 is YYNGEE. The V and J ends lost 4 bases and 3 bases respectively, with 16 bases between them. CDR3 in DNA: TGTGCCAGCAGCTTTGAAGGGGCCTCGGACACTGAAGCTTTCTTT. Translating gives CASSFEGASDTEAFF.

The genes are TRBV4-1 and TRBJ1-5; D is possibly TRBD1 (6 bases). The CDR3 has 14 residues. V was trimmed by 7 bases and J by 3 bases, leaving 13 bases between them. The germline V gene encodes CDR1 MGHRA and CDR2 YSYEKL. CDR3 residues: CASKGTGINQPQHF. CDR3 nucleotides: TGCGCCAGCAAGGGAACAGGGATCAATCAGCCCCAGCATTTT.